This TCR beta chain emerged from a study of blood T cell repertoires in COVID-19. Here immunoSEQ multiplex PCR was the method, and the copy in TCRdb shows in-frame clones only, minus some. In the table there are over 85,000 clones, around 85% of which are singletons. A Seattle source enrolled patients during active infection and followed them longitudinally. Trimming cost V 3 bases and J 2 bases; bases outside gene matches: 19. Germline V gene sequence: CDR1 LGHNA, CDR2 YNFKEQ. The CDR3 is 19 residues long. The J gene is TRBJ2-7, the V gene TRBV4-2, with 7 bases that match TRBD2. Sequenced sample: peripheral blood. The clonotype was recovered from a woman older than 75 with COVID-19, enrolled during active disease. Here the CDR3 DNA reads TGTGCCAGCAGCCAGGTGGGGCTCCGGGAGGACATTTTTCCCTACGAGCAGTACTTC. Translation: CASSQVGLREDIFPYEQYF.